The clone carrying this T cell receptor (beta chain) has a handful of counts. Antigen unknown. The data were obtained in a study of blood T cells in healthy people across ages. Overall study findings and caveats: Naive T cell percentage showed a strong correlation with the diversity of TCR beta. Versus aged donors, long-lived donors had higher diversity and more naive CD4+ cells.

V lost 0 bases, J lost 4 bases, and 6 bases stayed unmatched. Germline assignment: CDR1 SGDLS and CDR2 YYNGEE. The CDR3 sequence is 16 residues long. A second PCR, run for about 7 to 12 cycles, used a sample-barcoded 5' primer plus a J-beta primer mix. From the 5' RACE reads, TCRdb called clonotypes with MiXCR, one entry per CDR3 protein. The table has under 950,000 distinct CDR3 sequences, 22% seen once; the top ten hold roughly a fifth. The specimen was blood. The gene calls are TRBV9 and TRBJ2-1, with 8 bases identical to TRBD2. The origin of this receptor is a man between 65 and 85 years old in good health. Here the CDR3 reads CASSVAGRGAYNEQFF. The CDR3 DNA reads TGTGCCAGCAGCGTAGCTGGGCGGGGGGCTTACAATGAGCAGTTCTTC.